This TCR beta chain stems from a study of blood T cell repertoires in COVID-19. The wider study: Sources were T cells, B-cell-depleted T cells, or PBMCs; the material itself was cDNA or gDNA.

Trimming took 5 bases from V and 2 from J, leaving 13 bases between them. Germline CDR1 reads MNHEY; CDR2 reads SMNVEV (reference sequence). The CDR3 covers 14 residues. In the original analysis: Using reference gene primer amplification, nucleated cell counts were estimated. Assay: immunoSEQ multiplex PCR; the TCRdb copy retains only in-frame clones and omits some. V, J and clone size were drawn from that table, and D and trimming were deduced from the DNA. Of approximately 250,000 clones listed, roughly 86% are singletons. The material sequenced was peripheral blood. This TCR was recovered from a man aged 18 to 30 with active or convalescent COVID-19. The chain employs TRBV27 and TRBJ2-7; perhaps TRBD2 as D (6 bases). The CDR3, as DNA: TGTGCCAGCAGTCCGACTAGTCCTCCCTACGAGCAGTACTTC. It translates to CASSPTSPPYEQYF.